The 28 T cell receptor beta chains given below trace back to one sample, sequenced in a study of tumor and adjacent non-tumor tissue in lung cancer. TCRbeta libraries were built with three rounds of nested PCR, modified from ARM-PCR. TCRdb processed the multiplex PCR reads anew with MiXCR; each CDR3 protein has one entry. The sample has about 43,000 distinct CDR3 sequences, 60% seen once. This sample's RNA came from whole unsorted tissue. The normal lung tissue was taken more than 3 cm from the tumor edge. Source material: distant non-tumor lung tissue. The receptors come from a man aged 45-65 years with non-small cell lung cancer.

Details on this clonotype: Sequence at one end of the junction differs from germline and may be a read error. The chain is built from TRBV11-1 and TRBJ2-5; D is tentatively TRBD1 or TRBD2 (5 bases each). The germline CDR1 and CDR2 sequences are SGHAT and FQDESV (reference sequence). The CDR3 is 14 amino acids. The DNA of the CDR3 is TGTACCAGTAGCAGCCGGGACCGACAAGAGACCCAGTACTTC. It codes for CTSSSRDRQETQYF.

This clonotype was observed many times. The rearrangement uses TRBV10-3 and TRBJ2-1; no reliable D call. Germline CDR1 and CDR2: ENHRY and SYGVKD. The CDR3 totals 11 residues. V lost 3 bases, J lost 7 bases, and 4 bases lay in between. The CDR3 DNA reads TGTGCCATCAGTGACTTAAATGAGCAGTTCTTC. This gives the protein CAISDLNEQFF.

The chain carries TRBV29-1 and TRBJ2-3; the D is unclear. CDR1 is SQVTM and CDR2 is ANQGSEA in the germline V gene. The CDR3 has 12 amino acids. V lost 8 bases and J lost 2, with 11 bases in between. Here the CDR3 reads CSTILTTDTQYF. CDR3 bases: TGCAGCACCATACTCACCACAGATACGCAGTATTTT.

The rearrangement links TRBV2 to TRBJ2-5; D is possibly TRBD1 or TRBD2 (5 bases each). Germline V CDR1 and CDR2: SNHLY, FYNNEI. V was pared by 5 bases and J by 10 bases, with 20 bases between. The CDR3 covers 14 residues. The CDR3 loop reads CASSLEGREGNQYF. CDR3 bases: TGTGCCAGCAGTCTAGAGGGACGAGAGGGGAACCAGTACTTC.

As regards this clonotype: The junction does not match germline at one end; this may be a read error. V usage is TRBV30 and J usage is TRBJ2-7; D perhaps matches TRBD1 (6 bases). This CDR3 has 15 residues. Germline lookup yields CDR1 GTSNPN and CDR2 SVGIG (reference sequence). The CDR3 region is CAWSSGTWGFYELYF. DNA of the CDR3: TGTGCCTGGAGTTCCGGGACATGGGGATTCTACGAGCTGTACTTC.

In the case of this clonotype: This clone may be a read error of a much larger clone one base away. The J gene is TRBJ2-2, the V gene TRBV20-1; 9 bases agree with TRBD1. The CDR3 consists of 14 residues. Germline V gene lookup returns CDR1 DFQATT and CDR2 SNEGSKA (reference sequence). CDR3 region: CSARQGQGRGELLF. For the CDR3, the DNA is TGCAGTGCTAGACAAGGACAGGGGAGGGGGGAGCTGCTTTTT.

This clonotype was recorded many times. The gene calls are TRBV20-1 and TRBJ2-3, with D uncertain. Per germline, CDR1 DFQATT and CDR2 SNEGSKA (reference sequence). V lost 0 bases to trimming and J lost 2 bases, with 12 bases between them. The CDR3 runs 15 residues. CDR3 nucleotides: TGCAGTGCTAGAGATCTGGCGGTACTCACAGATACGCAGTATTTT. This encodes CSARDLAVLTDTQYF.

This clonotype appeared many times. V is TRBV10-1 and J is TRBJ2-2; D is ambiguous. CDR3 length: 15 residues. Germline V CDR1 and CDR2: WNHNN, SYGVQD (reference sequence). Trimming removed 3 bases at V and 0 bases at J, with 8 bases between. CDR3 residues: CASSEAGTNTGELFF. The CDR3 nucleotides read TGCGCCAGCAGTGAAGCCGGAACGAACACCGGGGAGCTGTTTTTT.

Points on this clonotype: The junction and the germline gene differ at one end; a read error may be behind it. CDR3 sequence (DNA): TGTGCCAGAAGTGAGAGCCTGGGGGCGCGTTGGGCTTTCTTT. Protein product: CARSESLGARWAFF. The chain couples TRBV6-1 to TRBJ1-1; TRBD1 might be the D (6 bases). Germline assignment: CDR1 MNHNS and CDR2 SASEGT. The CDR3 runs to 14 residues.

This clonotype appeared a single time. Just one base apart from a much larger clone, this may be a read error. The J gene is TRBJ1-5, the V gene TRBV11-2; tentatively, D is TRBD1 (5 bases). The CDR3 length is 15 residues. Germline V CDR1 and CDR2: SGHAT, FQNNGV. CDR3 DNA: TGTGCCAGCAGCCCGGGGGAGTATAGCAATCAGTCCCAGCATTTT. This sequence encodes CASSPGEYSNQSQHF.

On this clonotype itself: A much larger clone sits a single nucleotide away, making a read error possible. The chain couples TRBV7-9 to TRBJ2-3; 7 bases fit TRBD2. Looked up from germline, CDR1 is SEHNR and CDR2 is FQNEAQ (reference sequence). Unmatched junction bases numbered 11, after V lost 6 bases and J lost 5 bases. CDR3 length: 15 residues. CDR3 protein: CASRPRGGSGDTQYF. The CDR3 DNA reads TGTGCCAGCAGGCCCCGGGGAGGGAGCGGAGATACGCAGTATTTT.

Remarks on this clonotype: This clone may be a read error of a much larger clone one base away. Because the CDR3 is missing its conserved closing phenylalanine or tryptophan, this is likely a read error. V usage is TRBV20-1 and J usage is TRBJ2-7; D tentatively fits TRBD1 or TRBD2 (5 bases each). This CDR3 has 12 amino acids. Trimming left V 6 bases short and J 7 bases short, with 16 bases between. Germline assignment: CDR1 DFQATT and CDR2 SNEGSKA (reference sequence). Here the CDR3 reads CSATVQGVEQYI. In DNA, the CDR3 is TGCAGTGCCACCGTTCAGGGAGTGGAGCAGTACATC.

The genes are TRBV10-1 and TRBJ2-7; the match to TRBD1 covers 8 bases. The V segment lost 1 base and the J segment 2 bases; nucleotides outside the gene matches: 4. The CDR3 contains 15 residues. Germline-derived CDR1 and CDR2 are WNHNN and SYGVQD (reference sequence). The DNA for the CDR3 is TGCGCCAGCAGTGAGTTCCGGACAGGGACCTACGAGCAGTACTTC. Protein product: CASSEFRTGTYEQYF.

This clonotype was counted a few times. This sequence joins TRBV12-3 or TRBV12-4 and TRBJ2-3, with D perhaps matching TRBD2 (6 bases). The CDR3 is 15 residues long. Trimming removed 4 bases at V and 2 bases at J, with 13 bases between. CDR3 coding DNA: TGTGCCAGCAGTTACGGGCGGGGTCACACAGATACGCAGTATTTT. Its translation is CASSYGRGHTDTQYF.

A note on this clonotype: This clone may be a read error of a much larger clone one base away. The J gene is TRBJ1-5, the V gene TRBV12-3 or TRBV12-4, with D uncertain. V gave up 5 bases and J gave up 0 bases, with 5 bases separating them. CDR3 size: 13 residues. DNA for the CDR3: TGTGCCAGCAGTCCCAATAGCAATCAGCCCCAGCATTTT. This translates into CASSPNSNQPQHF.

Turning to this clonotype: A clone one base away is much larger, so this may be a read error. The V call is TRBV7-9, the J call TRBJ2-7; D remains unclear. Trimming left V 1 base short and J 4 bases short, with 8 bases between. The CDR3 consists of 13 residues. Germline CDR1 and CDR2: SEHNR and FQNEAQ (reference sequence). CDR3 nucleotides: TGTGCCAGCAGCTTAGTTAAAGGTTACGAGCAGTACTTC. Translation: CASSLVKGYEQYF.

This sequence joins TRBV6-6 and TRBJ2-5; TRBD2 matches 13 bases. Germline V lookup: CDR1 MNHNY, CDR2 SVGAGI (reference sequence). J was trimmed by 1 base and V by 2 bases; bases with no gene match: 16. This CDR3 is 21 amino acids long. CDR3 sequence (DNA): TGTGCCAGCAGTTACCGCCCCATCGGGACTAGCGGGAATCCCTGCCAAGAGACCCAGTACTTC. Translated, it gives CASSYRPIGTSGNPCQETQYF.

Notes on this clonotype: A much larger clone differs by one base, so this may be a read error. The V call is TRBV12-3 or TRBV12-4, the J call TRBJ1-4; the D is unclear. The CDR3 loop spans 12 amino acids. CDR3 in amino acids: CAGSLQLEKLVF. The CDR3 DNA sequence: TGTGCCGGCAGTTTACAGCTTGAAAAACTGGTTTTT.

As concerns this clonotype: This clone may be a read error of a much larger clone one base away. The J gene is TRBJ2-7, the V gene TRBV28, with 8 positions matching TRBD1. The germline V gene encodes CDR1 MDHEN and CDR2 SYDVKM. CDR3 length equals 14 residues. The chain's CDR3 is CVSSTPGTGGEQYF. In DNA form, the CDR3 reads TGTGTCAGCAGCACTCCCGGGACAGGTGGGGAGCAGTACTTC. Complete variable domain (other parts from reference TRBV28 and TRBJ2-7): DVKVTQSSRYLVKRTGEKVFLECVQDMDHENMFWYRQDPGLGLRLIYFSYDVKMKEKGDIPEGYSVSREKKERFSLILESASTNQTSMYLCVSSTPGTGGEQYFGPGTRLTVT.

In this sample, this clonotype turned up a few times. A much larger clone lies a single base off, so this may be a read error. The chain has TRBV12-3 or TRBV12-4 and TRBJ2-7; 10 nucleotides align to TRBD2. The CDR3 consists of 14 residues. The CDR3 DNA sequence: TGTGACAGCAGTTTTGAGCGGGGGGGCTACGAGCAGTACTTC. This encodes CDSSFERGGYEQYF.

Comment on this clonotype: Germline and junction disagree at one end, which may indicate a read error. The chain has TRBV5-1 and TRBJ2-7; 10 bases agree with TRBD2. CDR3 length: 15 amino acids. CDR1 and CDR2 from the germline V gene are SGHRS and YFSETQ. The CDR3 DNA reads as TGCGCCGGCAGCTGGACCGGGACTAGCGACCCTAGCCAGTACTTC. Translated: CAGSWTGTSDPSQYF.

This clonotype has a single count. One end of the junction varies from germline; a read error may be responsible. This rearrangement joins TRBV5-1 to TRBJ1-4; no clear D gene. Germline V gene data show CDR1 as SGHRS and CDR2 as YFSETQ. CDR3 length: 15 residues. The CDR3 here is CANSPLSVLNEKLFF. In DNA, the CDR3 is TGCGCCAACAGCCCCTTGAGCGTTCTCAATGAAAAACTGTTTTTT.

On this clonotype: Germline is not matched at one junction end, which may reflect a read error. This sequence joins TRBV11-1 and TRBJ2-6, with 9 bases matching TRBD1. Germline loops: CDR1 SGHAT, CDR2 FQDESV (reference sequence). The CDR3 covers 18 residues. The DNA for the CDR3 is TGTGCCAGCAGCGAAGACAGGGGGTTGAGCTCTGGGACCAACGTCCTGACTTTT. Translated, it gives CASSEDRGLSSGTNVLTF.

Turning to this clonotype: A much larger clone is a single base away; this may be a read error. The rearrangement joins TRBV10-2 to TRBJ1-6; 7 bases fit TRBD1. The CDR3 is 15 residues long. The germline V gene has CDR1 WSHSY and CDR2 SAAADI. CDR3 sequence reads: CANSELDRFNSPLHF. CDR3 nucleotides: TGCGCCAACAGTGAATTGGACAGGTTTAATTCACCCCTCCACTTT.

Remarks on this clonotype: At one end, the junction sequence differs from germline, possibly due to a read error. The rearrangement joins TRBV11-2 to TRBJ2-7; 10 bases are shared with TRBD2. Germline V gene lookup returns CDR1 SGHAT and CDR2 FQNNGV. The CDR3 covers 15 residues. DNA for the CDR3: TGTACCAGTAGCTCCCAGCGGGGGGGCCCCATCGAGCAGTACTTC. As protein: CTSSSQRGGPIEQYF.

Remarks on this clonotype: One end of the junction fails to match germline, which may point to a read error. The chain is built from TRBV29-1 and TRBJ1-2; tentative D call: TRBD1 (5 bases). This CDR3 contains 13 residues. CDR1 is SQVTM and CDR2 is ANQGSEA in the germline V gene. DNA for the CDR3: TGCAACGTGTTGGGGACGGGGATCGAGGGCTACACGTTC. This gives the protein CNVLGTGIEGYTF. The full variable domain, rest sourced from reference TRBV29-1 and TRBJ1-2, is SAVISQKPSRDICQRGTSLTIQCQVDSQVTMMFWYRQQPGQSLTLIATANQGSEATYESGFVIDKFPISRPNLTFSTLTVSNMSPEDSSIYLCNVLGTGIEGYTFGSGTRLTVV.

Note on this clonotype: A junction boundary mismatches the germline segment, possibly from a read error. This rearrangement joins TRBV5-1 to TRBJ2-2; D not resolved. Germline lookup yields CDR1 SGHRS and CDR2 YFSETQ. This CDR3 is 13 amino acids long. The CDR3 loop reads CAGSLEVSGELFF. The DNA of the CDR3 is TGCGCCGGCAGCTTGGAAGTATCCGGGGAGCTGTTTTTT.

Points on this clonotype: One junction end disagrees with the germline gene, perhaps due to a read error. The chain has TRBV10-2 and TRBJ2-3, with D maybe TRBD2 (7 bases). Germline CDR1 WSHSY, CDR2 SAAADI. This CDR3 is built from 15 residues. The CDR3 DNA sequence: TGCGCCAGCAGTGCGACGGGGGGCTACGCAGATACGCACTATTTT. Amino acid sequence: CASSATGGYADTHYF.